This T cell receptor beta chain was captured in a study of T cells in Graves' hyperthyroidism and ophthalmopathy (dated by TCRdb to the late 2010s). General notes on the study: Peripheral blood samples were taken at the time of initial diagnosis, prior to any treatment. For training and testing, the approximately 97 patients in the discovery cohort were randomly divided in a 7:3 ratio. Whether ophthalmopathy could be predicted prospectively was tested in an independent validation cohort made up of roughly 20 hyperthyroidism patients plus 17 patients who later progressed to ophthalmopathy. A discovery cohort of about a hundred patients, roughly 40 with Graves' ophthalmopathy and about 58 with stable Graves' hyperthyroidism, was used to find distinguishing TCR V-J signatures. Thyroid tissue and blood T-cell repertoires from six Graves' hyperthyroidism patients were also compared in the study. Following sampling, methimazole starting at 30 mg daily was given to hyperthyroidism patients, and high-dose intravenous methylprednisolone was given to ophthalmopathy patients. According to the paper, TCR Vbeta CDR3 sequencing was carried out on 135 peripheral blood samples, which came from fewer than 50 ophthalmopathy, under 80 hyperthyroidism and about 17 progressor patients. Summary of the overall study and its limitations: In validation, the model predicted progression to ophthalmopathy a median of about 6.5 months before onset, with 65% to 71% sensitivity and roughly 72% specificity. No statistical method was used to set the sample size in advance, and investigators knew the group allocation. A model built on a 13 V-J signature distinguished ophthalmopathy from stable hyperthyroidism, reaching around 88% sensitivity and 81.08% specificity in cross-validation and 80%/75% in testing. Most expanded thyroid clonotypes (frequency above 0.001) were also found in blood, which suggests that blood repertoires may mirror thyroid immune responses.

TCR beta CDR3 regions were amplified from RNA transcripts. A first-round RT-PCR of the TCR CDR3 used the HTBI primer set with the Qiagen OneStep RT-PCR kit. Libraries were constructed in a second round of multiplex PCR, after which size selection and purification were performed. Sequencing of the libraries was done on an Illumina HiSeq2000 using paired-end 100 bp reads. Per the original workflow: SOAPnuke was used to process the raw data, with reads discarded if the reads contained adapters or uncalled bases, had a mean Phred below 15, or lacked an exact constant-primer or identifier match. COPE v1.2.5 was used to merge the high-quality paired reads, and each unique nucleotide sequence was defined as a clonotype. Clonotypes were aligned to IMGT TRBV, TRBD and TRBJ reference segments using MiTCR v1.1. The analysis included only V-J combinations with a frequency above 0.0001, which together covered 99% to 99.2% of the repertoires. The TCS score was defined as F50 (clonal expansion) divided by E x V (chaos), with BLOSUM62-based TCRdist calculated between CDR3 peptides within each V-J. Welch's t-statistics and random forest reduced just over 500 V-J features to 13, which were used in a naive Bayes classifier (R e1071). TCRdb reprocessing: public reads trimmed at Q25 with fastp, clones called with MiXCR, in-frame beta chains kept. Rows matching on CDR3 protein sequence are summarized as one entry with the most common DNA and genes. V and J calls and clone size were set by TCRdb, not the authors. In this sample the table shows under 350,000 distinct CDR3 sequences, roughly 18% of which occur a single time. 49% of the sample lies in the top ten.

Ends trimmed: V by 2 bases, J by 3 bases; bases unmatched to a gene: 7. From a lookup of the germline V gene (reference sequence), CDR1 and CDR2 are SGHKS and YYEKEE. Including cysteine and phenylalanine, the CDR3 has 15 amino acids. Of all the DNA, just the CDR3 is kept, 45 bases in frame from base 1. This clonotype showed up many times. Its specific antigen is unknown. The input lacks base qualities; no much larger clone sits a single base away. A patient counted as having stable Graves' hyperthyroidism if no progression to ophthalmopathy occurred over 18 months of follow-up. Hyperthyroidism patients were aged 18 to 65 years and newly diagnosed, with disease duration of less than 2 months. Exclusion was applied to patients with uncontrolled infections, other autoimmune diseases, pregnancy or lactation. Diagnoses were based on clinical symptoms, serum thyroxine and TRAb, thyroid ultrasound and orbital computed tomography. PBMCs were isolated from about 9.2 ml of fresh peripheral blood by Ficoll-Paque density gradient centrifugation. Total RNA was extracted with Trizol reagent, and quality was checked on an Agilent 2100 Bioanalyzer.

The chain couples TRBV5-5 to TRBJ2-5; TRBD2 lines up with 7 middle nucleotides. The material sequenced was blood. This sequence originates from a woman aged 45-65 years with Graves' hyperthyroidism. The CDR3 reads CASSLQIGTKETQYF. The sequenced DNA: TGTGCCAGCAGCTTACAGATAGGGACTAAAGAGACCCAGTACTTC.